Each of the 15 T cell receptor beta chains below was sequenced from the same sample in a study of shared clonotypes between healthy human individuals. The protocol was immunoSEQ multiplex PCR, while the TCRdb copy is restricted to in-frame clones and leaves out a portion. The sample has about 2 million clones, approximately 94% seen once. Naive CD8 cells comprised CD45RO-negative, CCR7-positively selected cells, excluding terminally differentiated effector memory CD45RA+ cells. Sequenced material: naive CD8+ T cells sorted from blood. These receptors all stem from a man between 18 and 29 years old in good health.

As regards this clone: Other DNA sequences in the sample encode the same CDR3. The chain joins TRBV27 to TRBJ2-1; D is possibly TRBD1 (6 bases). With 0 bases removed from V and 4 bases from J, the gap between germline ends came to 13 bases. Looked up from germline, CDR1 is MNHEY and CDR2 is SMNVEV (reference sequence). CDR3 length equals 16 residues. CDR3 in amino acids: CASSLSGGEGYNEQFF. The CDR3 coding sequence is TGTGCCAGCAGTTTATCAGGGGGAGAAGGGTACAATGAGCAGTTCTTC.

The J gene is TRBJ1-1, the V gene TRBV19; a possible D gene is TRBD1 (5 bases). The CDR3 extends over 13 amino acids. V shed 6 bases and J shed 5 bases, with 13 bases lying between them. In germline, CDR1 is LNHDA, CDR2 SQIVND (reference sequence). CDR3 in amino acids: CASSLAGPTEAFF. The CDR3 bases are TGTGCCAGTAGCTTAGCGGGGCCTACTGAAGCTTTCTTT.

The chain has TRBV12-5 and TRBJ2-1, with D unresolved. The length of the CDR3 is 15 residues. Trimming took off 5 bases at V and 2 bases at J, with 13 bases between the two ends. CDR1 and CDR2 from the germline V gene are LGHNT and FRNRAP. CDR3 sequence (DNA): TGTGCTAGTGGTCCGAGTGAGAACCCCTACAATGAGCAGTTCTTC. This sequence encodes CASGPSENPYNEQFF.

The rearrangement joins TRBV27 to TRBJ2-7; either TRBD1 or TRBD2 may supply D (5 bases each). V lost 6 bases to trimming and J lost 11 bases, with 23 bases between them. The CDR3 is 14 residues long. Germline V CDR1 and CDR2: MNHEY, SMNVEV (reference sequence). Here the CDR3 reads CASRSEYGARIEYF. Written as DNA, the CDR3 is TGTGCCAGCAGGTCCGAGTACGGGGCGAGGATAGAGTACTTC.

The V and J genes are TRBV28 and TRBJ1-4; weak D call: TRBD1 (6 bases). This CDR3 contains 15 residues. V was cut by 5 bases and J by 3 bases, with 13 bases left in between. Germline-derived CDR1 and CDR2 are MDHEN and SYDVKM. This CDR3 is CASSNNRASNEKLFF. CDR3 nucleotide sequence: TGTGCCAGCAGTAACAACAGGGCCTCTAATGAAAAACTGTTTTTT.

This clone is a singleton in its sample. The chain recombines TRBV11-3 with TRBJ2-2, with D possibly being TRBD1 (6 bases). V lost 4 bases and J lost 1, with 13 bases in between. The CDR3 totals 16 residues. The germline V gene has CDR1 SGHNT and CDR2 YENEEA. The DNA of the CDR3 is TGTGCCAGCAGCTCCGCCTCGGGACAGAACACCGGGGAGCTGTTTTTT. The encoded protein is CASSSASGQNTGELFF.

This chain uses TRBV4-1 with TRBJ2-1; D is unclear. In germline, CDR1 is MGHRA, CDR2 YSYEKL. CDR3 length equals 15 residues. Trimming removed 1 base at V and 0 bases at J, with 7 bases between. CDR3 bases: TGCGCCAGCAGCCAAGTAGCTGACTCCTACAATGAGCAGTTCTTC. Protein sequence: CASSQVADSYNEQFF.

The CDR3 reads CASSQVRGAHNEQYF. As DNA, the CDR3 is TGTGCCAGCAGCCAAGTACGGGGGGCCCATAACGAGCAGTACTTC. V usage is TRBV14 and J usage is TRBJ2-7; D is perhaps TRBD2 (7 bases). CDR1 is SGHDN, CDR2 FVKESK, per germline. The CDR3 has 15 amino acids. V lost 1 base and J 5 bases, leaving 15 bases between the germline ends. The full variable domain, with the rest looked up from reference TRBV14 and TRBJ2-7, is EAGVTQFPSHSVIEKGQTVTLRCDPISGHDNLYWYRRVMGKEIKFLLHFVKESKQDESGMPNNRFLAERTGGTYSTLKVQPAELEDSGVYFCASSQVRGAHNEQYFGPGTRLTVT.

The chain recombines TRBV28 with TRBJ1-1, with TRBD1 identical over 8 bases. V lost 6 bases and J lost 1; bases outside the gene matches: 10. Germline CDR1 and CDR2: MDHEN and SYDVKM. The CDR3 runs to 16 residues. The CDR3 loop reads CASRTGQERWNTEAFF. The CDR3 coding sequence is TGTGCCAGCAGGACGGGACAGGAGAGGTGGAACACTGAAGCTTTCTTT.

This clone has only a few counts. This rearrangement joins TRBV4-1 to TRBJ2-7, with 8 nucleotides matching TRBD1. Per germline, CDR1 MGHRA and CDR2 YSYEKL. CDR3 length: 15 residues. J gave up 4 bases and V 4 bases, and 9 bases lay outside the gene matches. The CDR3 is CASSPDRTGLYEQYF. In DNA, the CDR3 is TGCGCCAGCAGCCCGGACCGGACAGGGCTGTACGAGCAGTACTTC.

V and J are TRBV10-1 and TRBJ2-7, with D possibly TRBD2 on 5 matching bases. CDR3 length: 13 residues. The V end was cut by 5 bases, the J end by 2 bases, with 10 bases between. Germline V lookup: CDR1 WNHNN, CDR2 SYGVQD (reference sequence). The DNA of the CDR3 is TGCGCCAGCAGTCCCGGGATTGCCTACGAGCAGTACTTC. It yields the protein CASSPGIAYEQYF.

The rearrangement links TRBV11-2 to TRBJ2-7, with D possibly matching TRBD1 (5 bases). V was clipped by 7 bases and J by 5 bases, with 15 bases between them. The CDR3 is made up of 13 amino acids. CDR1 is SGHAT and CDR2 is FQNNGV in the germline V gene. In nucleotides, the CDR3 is TGTGCCAGCACAACACCAGGGAACCACGAGCAGTACTTC. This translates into CASTTPGNHEQYF.

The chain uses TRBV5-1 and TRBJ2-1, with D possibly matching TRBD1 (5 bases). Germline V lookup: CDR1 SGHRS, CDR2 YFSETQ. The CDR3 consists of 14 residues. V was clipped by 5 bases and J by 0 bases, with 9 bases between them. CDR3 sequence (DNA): TGCGCCAGCAGACCAGACAGCTCCTACAATGAGCAGTTCTTC. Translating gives CASRPDSSYNEQFF.

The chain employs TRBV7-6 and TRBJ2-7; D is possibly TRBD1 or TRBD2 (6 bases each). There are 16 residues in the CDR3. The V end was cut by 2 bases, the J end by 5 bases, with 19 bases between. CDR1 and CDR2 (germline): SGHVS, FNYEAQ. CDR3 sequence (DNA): TGTGCCAGCAGCTTACTCGAGGGGGGCCTTTCGCACGAGCAGTACTTC. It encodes CASSLLEGGLSHEQYF.

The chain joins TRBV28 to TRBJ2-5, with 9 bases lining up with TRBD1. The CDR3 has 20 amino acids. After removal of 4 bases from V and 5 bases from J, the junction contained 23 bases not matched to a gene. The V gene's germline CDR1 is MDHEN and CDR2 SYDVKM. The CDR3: CASSSSGDRVWTAQGETQYF. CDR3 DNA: TGTGCCAGCAGTTCCTCCGGGGACAGGGTTTGGACCGCGCAAGGGGAGACCCAGTACTTC.